One and the same sample provided the 29 T cell receptor beta chains below, sequenced in a study of response to subunit inactivated influenza vaccine. MiXCR, run by TCRdb on the RT-PCR reads, gives a single entry per CDR3 protein. This table has about 160,000 distinct CDR3 sequences, roughly a tenth appearing once. This specimen was non-naive T cells sorted from PBMCs, taken roughly 48 days after vaccination. The receptors stem from a man aged 45-60 years who received an inactivated influenza vaccine.

V and J are TRBV5-1 and TRBJ1-1, with a weak D call TRBD1 (6 bases). Deletions cut 4 bases from V and 5 bases from J, with 21 bases between. The germline V gene has CDR1 SGHRS and CDR2 YFSETQ. This CDR3 has 16 amino acids. The CDR3 sequence: CASSAPWGGSGTEAFF. For the CDR3, the DNA is TGCGCCAGCAGCGCGCCCTGGGGGGGCTCGGGGACTGAAGCTTTCTTT.

The rearrangement links TRBV10-3 to TRBJ2-5; 11 bases align to TRBD2. The CDR3 contains 17 residues. CDR1 ENHRY and CDR2 SYGVKD come from the germline V gene. The J segment lost 5 bases and the V segment lost 0 bases, leaving 8 bases of the junction unmatched. The CDR3 region is CAISESTSGIAYETQYF. In DNA form, the CDR3 reads TGTGCCATCAGTGAGTCGACTAGCGGGATAGCCTATGAGACCCAGTACTTC.

This clonotype was counted a few times. V and J are TRBV15 and TRBJ2-7; perhaps TRBD1 as D (5 bases). The length of the CDR3 is 15 residues. Trimming shortened V by 0 bases and J by 2 bases, and 11 bases separated the two germline ends. CDR1 and CDR2 from the germline V gene are LNHNV and YYDKDF (reference sequence). In DNA, the CDR3 is TGTGCCACCAGCAGAGAAGTAGCAGGGACCTACGAGCAGTACTTC. Translated, it gives CATSREVAGTYEQYF.

V and J are TRBV11-1 and TRBJ2-3, with 8 bases aligning to TRBD2. The CDR3 covers 19 residues. V was pared by 0 bases and J by 0 bases, with 11 bases of the junction left unmatched. From germline, CDR1 is SGHAT and CDR2 FQDESV (reference sequence). In nucleotides, the CDR3 is TGTGCCAGCAGCTTAGCTAGCGGGGATACCTACTATAGCACAGATACGCAGTATTTT. Translation: CASSLASGDTYYSTDTQYF.

In its sample, this clonotype was seen a few times. The rearrangement uses TRBV20-1 and TRBJ2-5; D gene ambiguous. Germline CDR1 DFQATT, CDR2 SNEGSKA (reference sequence). The CDR3 has 15 amino acids. The V gene lost 3 bases and the J gene lost 0 bases, with 14 bases spanning the gap. CDR3 protein: CSASSSLRNQETQYF. As DNA, the CDR3 is TGCAGTGCTAGTAGCTCCCTGAGAAACCAAGAGACCCAGTACTTC.

This clonotype has more than one count but fewer than ten. V gene TRBV3-1 combines with J gene TRBJ2-1; 9 positions agree with TRBD1. The CDR3 totals 15 residues. The germline V gene encodes CDR1 LGHDT and CDR2 YNNKEL (reference sequence). V lost 3 bases to trimming and J lost 8 bases; unmatched junction nucleotides: 8. CDR3 coding DNA: TGTGCCAGCAGCCACCCCGGGACAGGGATAGATGAGCAGTTCTTC. Translation: CASSHPGTGIDEQFF.

This clonotype showed up many times. The V and J genes are TRBV5-1 and TRBJ2-3; 16 nucleotides line up with TRBD2. Per germline, CDR1 SGHRS and CDR2 YFSETQ. CDR3 size: 16 residues. V shed 3 bases, J shed 4 bases, and the junction held 2 bases outside the gene matches. The CDR3 sequence is CASSSGTSGGADTQYF. CDR3 sequence (DNA): TGCGCCAGCAGCTCCGGGACTAGCGGGGGGGCAGATACGCAGTATTTT. The entire variable domain, with the rest obtained from reference TRBV5-1 and TRBJ2-3, is as follows: KAGVTQTPRYLIKTRGQQVTLSCSPISGHRSVSWYQQTPGQGLQFLFEYFSETQRNKGNFPGRFSGRQFSNSRSEMNVSTLELGDSALYLCASSSGTSGGADTQYFGPGTRLTVL.

This clonotype was detected many times. The chain uses TRBV5-1 and TRBJ2-7; possibly TRBD1 for D (6 bases). The CDR3 spans 15 residues. The germline gives CDR1 SGHRS, CDR2 YFSETQ. The V end lost 3 bases, the J end lost 1 base, and 14 bases lay between the germline ends. The CDR3 protein is CASSSLPTGSYEQYF. The CDR3 DNA sequence: TGCGCCAGCAGCTCCCTTCCGACAGGATCCTACGAGCAGTACTTC.

The chain employs TRBV6-5 and TRBJ2-7; D not certain. The germline gives CDR1 MNHEY, CDR2 SVGAGI. The ends were cut back, 2 bases at V and 0 bases at J, with 5 bases in the middle. This CDR3 is 13 amino acids long. The CDR3 here is CASSYKASYEQYF. The CDR3, as DNA: TGTGCCAGCAGTTACAAGGCCTCCTACGAGCAGTACTTC.

This clonotype was seen repeatedly, ten times or more. The rearrangement joins TRBV13 to TRBJ2-7, with 9 bases lining up with TRBD2. V dropped 0 bases and J dropped 3; count of bases not matched to a gene: 3. This CDR3 spans 15 amino acids. CDR1 and CDR2 from the germline V gene are PRHDT and FYEKMQ (reference sequence). In DNA, the CDR3 is TGTGCCAGCAGCTTAGGGACTAGCGGTCTCTACGAGCAGTACTTC. It is translated as CASSLGTSGLYEQYF.

Ten or more counts support this clonotype. J is TRBJ1-1 and V is TRBV12-3 or TRBV12-4; 8 bases map to TRBD1. The CDR3 extends over 14 amino acids. The J segment lost 5 bases and the V segment lost 6 bases, leaving 8 bases of the junction unmatched. CDR3 amino acids: CASRRGQGATEAFF. The CDR3 coding sequence is TGTGCCAGCAGACGAGGACAGGGAGCGACTGAAGCTTTCTTT.

This chain links TRBV5-1 with TRBJ1-2, with 8 bases identical to TRBD1. Trimming took 7 bases from V and 1 from J; bases not matched to a gene: 9. CDR3 size: 15 residues. Germline V lookup: CDR1 SGHRS, CDR2 YFSETQ. CDR3 protein: CASGGTGSINYGYTF. Written as DNA, the CDR3 is TGCGCCAGCGGGGGGACAGGATCAATTAACTATGGCTACACCTTC.

There are many counts of this clonotype. The chain employs TRBV11-2 and TRBJ1-4; 9 nucleotides line up with TRBD1. V shed 1 base, J shed 7 bases, and the junction held 4 bases outside the gene matches. The germline gives CDR1 SGHAT, CDR2 FQNNGV. The CDR3 sequence is 15 residues long. DNA of the CDR3: TGTGCCAGCAGCTTAGCACAGGGGGCTTTTGAAAAACTGTTTTTT. Translated, it gives CASSLAQGAFEKLFF.

This clonotype has just a few counts. The chain carries TRBV6-5 and TRBJ2-7; a possible D gene is TRBD2 (6 bases). V was shortened by 0 bases and J by 4 bases, with 16 bases between the two germline ends. Germline CDR1 and CDR2: MNHEY and SVGAGI. The CDR3 covers 16 residues. The CDR3 DNA follows: TGTGCCAGCAGTTACTCGATGAGGGCGGCGGGGTACGAGCAGTACTTC. Residues: CASSYSMRAAGYEQYF.

This clonotype was counted ten times or more. The rearrangement joins TRBV4-3 to TRBJ2-3; 11 bases line up with TRBD2. The V gene end was trimmed by 4 bases and the J gene end by 0 bases; junction bases not matched to a gene: 0. In germline, CDR1 is LGHNA, CDR2 YSLEER. This CDR3 contains 15 residues. DNA for the CDR3: TGCGCCAGCAGCCGGACTAGCGGGAGCACAGATACGCAGTATTTT. Residues: CASSRTSGSTDTQYF.

This clonotype turned up a few times. The chain links TRBV19 to TRBJ2-1; the match to TRBD2 covers 9 bases. The CDR3 has 15 amino acids. In germline, CDR1 is LNHDA, CDR2 SQIVND (reference sequence). V was clipped by 5 bases and J by 6 bases; unmatched bases: 8. The CDR3, as DNA: TGTGCCAGTAGTCCGGGACTAGCACCAGCCAATGAGCAGTTCTTC. Protein sequence: CASSPGLAPANEQFF.

The chain has TRBV20-1 and TRBJ2-3, with no clear D. Trimming removed 6 bases from V and 12 bases from J, with 16 bases in between. Germline loops: CDR1 DFQATT, CDR2 SNEGSKA (reference sequence). CDR3 length: 11 residues. The CDR3 is CSALHTDRQYF. CDR3 sequence (DNA): TGCAGTGCCCTACATACGGACCGACAGTATTTT.

This clonotype was seen many times. The rearrangement joins TRBV6-2 or TRBV6-3 to TRBJ2-3; maybe TRBD2 (6 bases). Germline CDR1 is MNHEY and CDR2 is SVGEGT. The CDR3 is made up of 16 amino acids. Trimming took off 0 bases at V and 0 bases at J, with 10 bases between the two ends. CDR3 amino acids: CASSYSGSSSTDTQYF. Here the CDR3 DNA reads TGTGCCAGCAGTTACTCCGGGAGTTCTAGCACAGATACGCAGTATTTT.

This clonotype was recorded at least ten times. The rearrangement uses TRBV4-1 and TRBJ2-5; D is unresolved. Germline assignment: CDR1 MGHRA and CDR2 YSYEKL. This CDR3 spans 15 amino acids. Trimming left V 0 bases short and J 3 bases short, with 11 bases between. The chain's CDR3 is CASSQDVRIKETQYF. The DNA of the CDR3 is TGCGCCAGCAGCCAAGATGTACGGATTAAAGAGACCCAGTACTTC.

This clonotype came up many times. The rearrangement uses TRBV19 and TRBJ2-4; D uncertain. V lost 7 bases and J lost 8, with 15 bases in between. This CDR3 has 13 residues. Germline lookup yields CDR1 LNHDA and CDR2 SQIVND (reference sequence). CDR3 protein: CASTPGWTDIQYF. CDR3 sequence (DNA): TGTGCCAGTACCCCAGGTTGGACGGACATTCAGTACTTC.

The chain combines TRBV4-2 with TRBJ2-1, with 14 nucleotides matching TRBD2. The V segment lost 0 bases and the J segment 9 bases; nucleotides outside the gene matches: 1. CDR3 length equals 15 residues. CDR1 is LGHNA and CDR2 is YNFKEQ in the germline V gene. The CDR3 here is CASSQEGLAGAEQFF. The CDR3 region has the DNA TGTGCCAGCAGCCAAGAGGGACTAGCGGGAGCTGAGCAGTTCTTC.

The V call is TRBV2, the J call TRBJ2-7; no reliable D call. The germline gives CDR1 SNHLY, CDR2 FYNNEI. Deletions cut 6 bases from V and 7 bases from J, with 19 bases between. The CDR3 runs 14 residues. The CDR3 nucleotides read TGTGCCAGCAGGGAAAGGATCCTCTCGAGGGAGCAGTACTTC. Residues: CASRERILSREQYF.

This clonotype appeared many times. This chain links TRBV6-2 or TRBV6-3 with TRBJ2-1, with 12 bases aligning to TRBD2. CDR1 and CDR2 from the germline V gene are MNHEY and SVGEGT. V shed 7 bases and J 3 bases; nucleotides not matched to a gene: 10. The CDR3 consists of 17 residues. The CDR3 reads CASNPARTSGNYNEQFF. CDR3 in DNA: TGTGCCAGCAATCCGGCTAGGACTAGCGGGAACTACAATGAGCAGTTCTTC.

This clonotype came up many times. This sequence joins TRBV29-1 and TRBJ2-5; TRBD2 might be the D (6 bases). The length of the CDR3 is 15 residues. Germline CDR1 SQVTM, CDR2 ANQGSEA. The ends were cut back, 6 bases at V and 4 bases at J, with 21 bases in the middle. CDR3 in amino acids: CSVRRHRETGETQYF. In nucleotides, the CDR3 is TGCAGCGTACGCCGCCACCGGGAGACGGGAGAGACCCAGTACTTC.

This chain uses TRBV29-1 with TRBJ2-1, with 12 positions matching TRBD1. With 6 bases clipped from V and 9 bases from J, the junction kept 6 bases outside the gene matches. The CDR3 length is 13 residues. Germline V gene sequence: CDR1 SQVTM, CDR2 ANQGSEA. The CDR3 spells CSVSGTGGVEQFF. The CDR3, as DNA: TGCAGCGTCTCCGGGACAGGGGGCGTTGAGCAGTTCTTC.

The sample holds many counts of this clonotype. This chain links TRBV2 with TRBJ2-2, with a tentative D call TRBD2 (6 bases). CDR3 length equals 16 residues. Deletions cut 6 bases from V and 4 bases from J, with 18 bases between. The germline V gene has CDR1 SNHLY and CDR2 FYNNEI. The CDR3 sequence is CASSGSSVYVTGELFF. Written as DNA, the CDR3 is TGTGCCAGCAGCGGGTCTAGCGTTTATGTCACCGGGGAGCTGTTTTTT.

The rearrangement uses TRBV12-3 or TRBV12-4 and TRBJ2-1; D is unclear. The germline V and J ends were trimmed by 4 bases and 5 bases, with 9 bases remaining between them. The CDR3 runs to 13 residues. This CDR3 is CASSSSQNNEQFF. CDR3 sequence (DNA): TGTGCCAGCAGTTCCTCACAGAACAATGAGCAGTTCTTC.

In its sample, this clonotype was seen many times. V usage is TRBV7-9 and J usage is TRBJ2-5; a weak D match, TRBD2 (5 bases). V lost 2 bases and J lost 5, with 21 bases in between. This CDR3 has 17 amino acids. CDR1 and CDR2 from the germline V gene are SEHNR and FQNEAQ (reference sequence). CDR3: CASSLFESGKSWETQYF. As DNA, the CDR3 is TGTGCCAGCAGCTTATTCGAGTCGGGGAAGAGTTGGGAGACCCAGTACTTC.

The J gene is TRBJ1-5, the V gene TRBV28; 8 nucleotides agree with TRBD1. V gave up 8 bases and J gave up 6 bases; unmatched junction bases: 6. The germline gives CDR1 MDHEN, CDR2 SYDVKM. CDR3 length equals 13 residues. CDR3 sequence: CASRLGQAQPQHF. CDR3 nucleotides: TGTGCCAGCCGGTTGGGACAGGCTCAGCCCCAGCATTTT.